The clone carrying this T cell receptor (beta chain) has just one count. Its specificity is not known. CDR3 length: 15 amino acids. J gave up 1 base and V 5 bases, and 4 bases lay outside the gene matches. Germline CDR1 and CDR2: SGHVS and FQNEAQ. This sample was taken from a study of shared clonotypes between healthy human individuals. Across the whole study: The donor group consisted of a couple of women and a few men, aged 18 to 49. Study-wide results and limits: Sampling involved blood alone; tissue repertoires likely differ.

When replicate PCRs were run on sorted subsets, they used about 220 ng DNA, roughly 30,000 T cell genomes. The assay was immunoSEQ multiplex PCR, and TCRdb's table has in-frame clones only and misses some. The table includes about 2,200,000 clones, about 93% detected once. It was CD45RO-negative cells, positively selected for CCR7, that made up naive CD8 cells, with terminally differentiated effector memory CD45RA+ cells excluded. Sequenced input: naive CD8+ T cells from PBMCs. The rearrangement joins TRBV7-8 to TRBJ1-5; 8 positions agree with TRBD1. The receptor's source is a man younger than 35 in good health. Some clones in this sample may be carry-over from other donors' samples. The CDR3 loop is CASSPWTGSNQPQHF. CDR3 DNA sequence: TGTGCCAGCAGCCCCTGGACAGGGAGCAATCAGCCCCAGCATTTT.